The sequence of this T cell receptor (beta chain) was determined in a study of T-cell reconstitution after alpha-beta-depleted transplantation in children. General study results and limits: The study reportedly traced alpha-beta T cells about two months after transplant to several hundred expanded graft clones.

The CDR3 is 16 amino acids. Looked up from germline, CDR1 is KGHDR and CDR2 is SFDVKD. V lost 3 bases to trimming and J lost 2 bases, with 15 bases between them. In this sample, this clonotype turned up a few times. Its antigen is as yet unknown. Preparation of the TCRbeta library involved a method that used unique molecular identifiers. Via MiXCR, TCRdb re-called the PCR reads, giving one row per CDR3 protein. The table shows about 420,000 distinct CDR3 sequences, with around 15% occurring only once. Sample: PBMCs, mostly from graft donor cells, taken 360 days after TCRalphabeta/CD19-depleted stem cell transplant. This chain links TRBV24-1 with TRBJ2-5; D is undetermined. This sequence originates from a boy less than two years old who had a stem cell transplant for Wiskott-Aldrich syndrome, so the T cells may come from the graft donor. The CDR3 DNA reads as TGTGCCACCAGTGATCAGACGGCTAGGTCTCAAGAGACCCAGTACTTC. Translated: CATSDQTARSQETQYF.